A selection of T cell receptor beta chains follows, all from one sample in a study of shared clonotypes between healthy human individuals. The data were produced by immunoSEQ multiplex PCR, yet TCRdb's version contains in-frame clones alone and is incomplete. The repertoire consists of 2 million to 2.5 million clones, with 93% occurring once and the leading ten covering more than 0.35%. The sample consisted of naive CD4+ T cells from PBMCs. Receptors originate from a man in his late teens or twenties in good health. Some clones in this sample may be carry-over from other donors' samples. Both conserved end residues are part of each CDR3. A D gene is named only where the DNA matches it firmly. Clone size, where shown, is once, few, many, or a class for clones that have expanded.

CDR3aa: CASSQGGGTEAFF
CDR3nt: TGTGCCAGCAGCCAGGGAGGAGGGACTGAAGCTTTCTTT
len: 13
d_gene: -
j_gene: TRBJ1-1
v_gene: TRBV7-9
abundance: -

CDR3aa: CASSSQFYEQYF
CDR3nt: TGTGCCAGCAGTTCCCAATTCTACGAGCAGTACTTC
len: 12
d_gene: -
j_gene: TRBJ2-7
v_gene: TRBV28
abundance: -

CDR3aa: CARSLVRRGDFPGEQYF
CDR3nt: TGTGCCAGAAGCTTAGTTCGCAGGGGCGACTTCCCAGGAGAGCAGTACTTC
len: 17
d_gene: -
j_gene: TRBJ2-7
v_gene: TRBV7-5
abundance: -

CDR3aa: CASSQERFANYGYTF
CDR3nt: TGCGCCAGCAGCCAAGAAAGGTTCGCTAACTATGGCTACACCTTC
len: 15
d_gene: -
j_gene: TRBJ1-2
v_gene: TRBV4-1
abundance: few

CDR3aa: CASSRGTLETQYF
CDR3nt: TGTGCCAGCAGCCGGGGGACCTTAGAGACCCAGTACTTC
len: 13
d_gene: -
j_gene: TRBJ2-5
v_gene: TRBV7-8
abundance: once

CDR3aa: CASGLDPTNEKLFF
CDR3nt: TGTGCTAGTGGTTTAGACCCAACTAATGAAAAACTGTTTTTT
len: 14
d_gene: -
j_gene: TRBJ1-4
v_gene: TRBV12-5
abundance: -

CDR3aa: CASALTGGARWNTIYF
CDR3nt: TGTGCCAGCGCCCTTACAGGGGGCGCGAGGTGGAACACCATATATTTT
len: 16
d_gene: TRBD1
j_gene: TRBJ1-3
v_gene: TRBV28
abundance: -

CDR3aa: CASSLWGGAGNQPQHF
CDR3nt: TGTGCCAGTAGTCTTTGGGGGGGCGCGGGCAATCAGCCCCAGCATTTT
len: 16
d_gene: -
j_gene: TRBJ1-5
v_gene: TRBV19
abundance: -

CDR3aa: CASSPLGGSNQPQHF
CDR3nt: TGTGCCAGCAGTCCCCTTGGGGGTAGCAATCAGCCCCAGCATTTT
len: 15
d_gene: -
j_gene: TRBJ1-5
v_gene: TRBV27
abundance: -

CDR3aa: CASSKASPGELFF
CDR3nt: TGTGCCAGCAGCAAAGCTAGTCCGGGGGAGCTGTTTTTT
len: 13
d_gene: -
j_gene: TRBJ2-2
v_gene: TRBV21-1
abundance: -

CDR3aa: CASGLSGTDTQYF
CDR3nt: TGCGCCAGCGGTCTCAGCGGCACAGATACGCAGTATTTT
len: 13
d_gene: -
j_gene: TRBJ2-3
v_gene: TRBV5-1
abundance: -

CDR3aa: CASSQDLRTDTQYF
CDR3nt: TGCGCCAGCAGCCAAGATCTCCGCACAGATACGCAGTATTTT
len: 14
d_gene: -
j_gene: TRBJ2-3
v_gene: TRBV4-3
abundance: -

CDR3aa: CASGLRLAGDNEQFF
CDR3nt: TGTGCCAGCGGGCTTCGACTAGCGGGGGACAATGAGCAGTTCTTC
len: 15
d_gene: TRBD2
j_gene: TRBJ2-1
v_gene: TRBV7-3
abundance: -

CDR3aa: CASSWGQLGYTF
CDR3nt: TGTGCCAGCAGTTGGGGACAGCTAGGCTACACCTTC
len: 12
d_gene: TRBD1
j_gene: TRBJ1-2
v_gene: TRBV28
abundance: -

CDR3aa: CASSYSIGEGLVVNF
CDR3nt: TGTGCCAGCAGTTACTCGATCGGGGAGGGCCTAGTCGTGAATTTT
len: 15
d_gene: TRBD2
j_gene: TRBJ2-3
v_gene: TRBV6-5
abundance: -

CDR3aa: CASSLDHPAREQFF
CDR3nt: TGTGCCAGCAGCTTAGATCACCCCGCCCGGGAGCAGTTCTTC
len: 14
d_gene: -
j_gene: TRBJ2-1
v_gene: TRBV11-3
abundance: once

CDR3aa: CASSSGQGDEQYF
CDR3nt: TGTGCCAGCTCATCGGGACAGGGTGACGAGCAGTACTTC
len: 13
d_gene: TRBD1
j_gene: TRBJ2-7
v_gene: TRBV18
abundance: -

CDR3aa: CASSLGRLTSTDTQYF
CDR3nt: TGTGCCAGCAGCTTAGGTAGACTAACTAGCACAGATACGCAGTATTTT
len: 16
d_gene: -
j_gene: TRBJ2-3
v_gene: TRBV11-2
abundance: -

CDR3aa: CASSLSGRITDTQYF
CDR3nt: TGTGCCAGCAGTTTAAGCGGGAGGATCACAGATACGCAGTATTTT
len: 15
d_gene: TRBD2
j_gene: TRBJ2-3
v_gene: TRBV28
abundance: -

CDR3aa: CASSLALTSGRKQFF
CDR3nt: TGTGCCAGCAGCTTAGCGCTCACTAGCGGGAGAAAGCAGTTCTTC
len: 15
d_gene: TRBD2
j_gene: TRBJ2-1
v_gene: TRBV7-8
abundance: -

CDR3aa: CASSGTGSQPQHF
CDR3nt: TGTGCCAGCAGTGGGACAGGCTCCCAGCCCCAGCATTTT
len: 13
d_gene: TRBD1
j_gene: TRBJ1-5
v_gene: TRBV6-6
abundance: -

CDR3aa: CASSLEGASGNTIYF
CDR3nt: TGCGCCAGCAGCTTGGAGGGGGCCTCTGGAAACACCATATATTTT
len: 15
d_gene: TRBD1
j_gene: TRBJ1-3
v_gene: TRBV5-1
abundance: few

CDR3aa: CAIRPGTGHEKLFF
CDR3nt: TGTGCCATCCGACCCGGGACAGGGCATGAAAAACTGTTTTTT
len: 14
d_gene: TRBD1
j_gene: TRBJ1-4
v_gene: TRBV6-1
abundance: -

CDR3aa: CASSGWDLRRWSTEAFF
CDR3nt: TGTGCCAGCAGCGGCTGGGACTTACGGCGGTGGAGCACTGAAGCTTTCTTT
len: 17
d_gene: -
j_gene: TRBJ1-1
v_gene: TRBV28
abundance: -

CDR3aa: CASKGLGGYSEAFF
CDR3nt: TGCGCCAGCAAGGGGCTTGGGGGGTATTCTGAAGCTTTCTTT
len: 14
d_gene: -
j_gene: TRBJ1-1
v_gene: TRBV10-1
abundance: -

CDR3aa: CASSLASGGDTIYF
CDR3nt: TGTGCCAGCAGCTTAGCGTCCGGGGGAGACACCATATATTTT
len: 14
d_gene: -
j_gene: TRBJ1-3
v_gene: TRBV7-6
abundance: -

CDR3aa: CAISSRKGGLAAYEQYF
CDR3nt: TGTGCCATCAGTTCCCGGAAGGGGGGACTAGCGGCCTACGAGCAGTACTTC
len: 17
d_gene: TRBD2
j_gene: TRBJ2-7
v_gene: TRBV10-3
abundance: -

CDR3aa: CASSVLTVGGELFF
CDR3nt: TGTGCCAGCAGTGTCCTAACAGTGGGCGGGGAGCTGTTTTTT
len: 14
d_gene: -
j_gene: TRBJ2-2
v_gene: TRBV6-1
abundance: -

CDR3aa: CASSRGLAGGPYWSNEQFF
CDR3nt: TGTGCCAGCAGCCGGGGACTAGCGGGAGGGCCATATTGGAGCAATGAGCAGTTCTTC
len: 19
d_gene: TRBD2
j_gene: TRBJ2-1
v_gene: TRBV7-9
abundance: -

CDR3aa: CASSLAGTGGLETQYF
CDR3nt: TGCGCCAGCAGCTTGGCCGGGACAGGGGGACTAGAGACCCAGTACTTC
len: 16
d_gene: TRBD1
j_gene: TRBJ2-5
v_gene: TRBV5-1
abundance: -

CDR3aa: CASNSRGGFYSYNEQFF
CDR3nt: TGCGCCAGCAACTCAAGGGGGGGTTTTTACTCCTACAATGAGCAGTTCTTC
len: 17
d_gene: -
j_gene: TRBJ2-1
v_gene: TRBV5-1
abundance: -

CDR3aa: CASSDYRGTNEKLFF
CDR3nt: TGCGCCAGCAGCGACTACAGGGGTACTAATGAAAAACTGTTTTTT
len: 15
d_gene: TRBD1
j_gene: TRBJ1-4
v_gene: TRBV5-1
abundance: -

CDR3aa: CASSPRGLQPSEQFF
CDR3nt: TGCGCCAGCAGCCCGCGGGGACTCCAGCCGAGTGAGCAGTTCTTC
len: 15
d_gene: -
j_gene: TRBJ2-1
v_gene: TRBV5-1
abundance: -

CDR3aa: CASSLGTGWTGELFF
CDR3nt: TGTGCCAGCAGCTTAGGGACAGGGTGGACCGGGGAGCTGTTTTTT
len: 15
d_gene: TRBD1
j_gene: TRBJ2-2
v_gene: TRBV5-4
abundance: few

CDR3aa: CAWSFSPGQGIHEQYF
CDR3nt: TGTGCCTGGAGTTTCTCCCCGGGACAGGGAATCCACGAGCAGTACTTC
len: 16
d_gene: TRBD1
j_gene: TRBJ2-7
v_gene: TRBV30
abundance: -

CDR3aa: CASSPGWTSGRSDTGELFF
CDR3nt: TGTGCCAGCAGTCCAGGTTGGACTAGCGGGAGGTCGGACACCGGGGAGCTGTTTTTT
len: 19
d_gene: TRBD2
j_gene: TRBJ2-2
v_gene: TRBV28
abundance: -

CDR3aa: CASSISGRAFSTDTQYF
CDR3nt: TGTGCCAGCAGTATCAGCGGGAGGGCTTTTAGCACAGATACGCAGTATTTT
len: 17
d_gene: TRBD2
j_gene: TRBJ2-3
v_gene: TRBV2
abundance: -